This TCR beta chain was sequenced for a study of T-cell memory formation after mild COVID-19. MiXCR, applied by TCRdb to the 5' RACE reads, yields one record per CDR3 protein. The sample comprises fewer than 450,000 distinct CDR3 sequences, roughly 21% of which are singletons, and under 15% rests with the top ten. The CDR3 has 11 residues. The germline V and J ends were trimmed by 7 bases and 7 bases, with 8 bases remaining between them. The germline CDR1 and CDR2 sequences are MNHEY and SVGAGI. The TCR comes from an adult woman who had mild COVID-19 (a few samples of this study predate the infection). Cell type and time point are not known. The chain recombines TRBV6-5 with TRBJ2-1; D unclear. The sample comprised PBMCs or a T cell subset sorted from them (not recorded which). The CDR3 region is CASKELNEQFF. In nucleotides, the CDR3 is TGTGCCAGCAAGGAGCTTAATGAGCAGTTCTTC.